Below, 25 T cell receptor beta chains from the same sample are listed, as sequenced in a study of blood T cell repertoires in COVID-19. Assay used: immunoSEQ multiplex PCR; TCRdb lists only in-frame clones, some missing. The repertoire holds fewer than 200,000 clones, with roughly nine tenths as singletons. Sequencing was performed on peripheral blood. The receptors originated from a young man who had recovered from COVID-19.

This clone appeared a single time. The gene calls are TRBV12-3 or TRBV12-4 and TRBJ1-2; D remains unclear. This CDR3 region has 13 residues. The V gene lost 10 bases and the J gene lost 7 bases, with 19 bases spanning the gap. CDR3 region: CATRLGLVSGYTF. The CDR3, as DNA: TGTGCCACCAGGCTAGGACTTGTATCTGGCTACACCTTC.

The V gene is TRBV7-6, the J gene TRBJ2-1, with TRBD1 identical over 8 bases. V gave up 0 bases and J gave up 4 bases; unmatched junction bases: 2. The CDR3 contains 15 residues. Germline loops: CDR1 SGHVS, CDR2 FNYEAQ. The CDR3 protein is CASSLARTGYNEQFF. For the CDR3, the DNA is TGTGCCAGCAGCTTAGCCAGGACAGGGTACAATGAGCAGTTCTTC.

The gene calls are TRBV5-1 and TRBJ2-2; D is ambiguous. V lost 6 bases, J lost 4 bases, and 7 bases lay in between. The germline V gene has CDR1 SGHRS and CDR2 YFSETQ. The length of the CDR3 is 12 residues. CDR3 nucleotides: TGCGCCAGCATCGGAGCCACCGGGGAGCTGTTTTTT. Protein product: CASIGATGELFF.

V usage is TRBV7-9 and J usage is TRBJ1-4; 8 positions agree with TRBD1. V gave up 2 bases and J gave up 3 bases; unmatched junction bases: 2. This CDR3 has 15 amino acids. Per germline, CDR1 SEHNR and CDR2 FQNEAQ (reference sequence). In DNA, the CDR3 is TGTGCCAGCAGCTTAACAGGGGGATCTAATGAAAAACTGTTTTTT. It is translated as CASSLTGGSNEKLFF. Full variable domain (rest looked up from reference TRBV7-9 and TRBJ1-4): DTGVSQNPRHKITKRGQNVTFRCDPISEHNRLYWYRQTLGQGPEFLTYFQNEAQLEKSRLLSDRFSAERPKGSFSTLEIQRTEQGDSAMYLCASSLTGGSNEKLFFGSGTQLSVL.

CDR3 nucleotides: TGTGCCAGCAGCTCTAGCGGACTCTACGAGCAGTACTTC. Protein sequence: CASSSSGLYEQYF. The chain carries TRBV7-9 and TRBJ2-7, with 7 bases aligning to TRBD2. Germline V CDR1 and CDR2: SEHNR, FQNEAQ (reference sequence). This CDR3 has 13 amino acids. J gave up 3 bases and V 4 bases, and 3 bases lay outside the gene matches.

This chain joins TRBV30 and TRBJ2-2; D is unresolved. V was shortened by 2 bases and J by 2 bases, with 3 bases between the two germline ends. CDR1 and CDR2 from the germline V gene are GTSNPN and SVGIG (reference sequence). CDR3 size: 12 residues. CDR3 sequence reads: CAWSLNTGELFF. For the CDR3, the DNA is TGTGCCTGGAGTTTAAACACCGGGGAGCTGTTTTTT.

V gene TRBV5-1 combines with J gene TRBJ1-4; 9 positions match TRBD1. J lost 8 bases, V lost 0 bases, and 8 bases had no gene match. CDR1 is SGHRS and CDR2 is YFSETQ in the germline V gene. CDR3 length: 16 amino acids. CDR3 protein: CASSLGPGTGNEKLFF. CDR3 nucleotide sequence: TGCGCCAGCAGCTTGGGGCCCGGGACAGGGAACGAAAAACTGTTTTTT.

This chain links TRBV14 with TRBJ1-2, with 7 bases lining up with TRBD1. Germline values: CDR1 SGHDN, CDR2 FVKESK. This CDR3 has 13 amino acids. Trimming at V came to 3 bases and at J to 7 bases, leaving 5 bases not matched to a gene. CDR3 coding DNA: TGTGCCAGCAGCCATTTACAGGGGTCTGGCTACACCTTC. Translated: CASSHLQGSGYTF. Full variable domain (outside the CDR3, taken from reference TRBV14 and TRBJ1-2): EAGVTQFPSHSVIEKGQTVTLRCDPISGHDNLYWYRRVMGKEIKFLLHFVKESKQDESGMPNNRFLAERTGGTYSTLKVQPAELEDSGVYFCASSHLQGSGYTFGSGTRLTVV.

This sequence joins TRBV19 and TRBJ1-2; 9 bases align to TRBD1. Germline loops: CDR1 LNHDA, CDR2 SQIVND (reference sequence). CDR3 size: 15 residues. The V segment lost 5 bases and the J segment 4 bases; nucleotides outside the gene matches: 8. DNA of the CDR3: TGTGCCAGTAGTGGAGGACAGGGGTATGGCTATGGCTACACCTTC. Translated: CASSGGQGYGYGYTF.

CDR3 in amino acids: CASSPRDKSTDTQYF. The DNA for the CDR3 is TGTGCCAGCAGCCCGAGGGACAAAAGCACAGATACGCAGTATTTT. The chain is built from TRBV7-8 and TRBJ2-3, with D possibly TRBD1 on 6 matching bases. The CDR3 sequence is 15 residues long. V was shortened by 5 bases and J by 0 bases, with 12 bases between the two germline ends. The germline V gene has CDR1 SGHVS and CDR2 FQNEAQ.

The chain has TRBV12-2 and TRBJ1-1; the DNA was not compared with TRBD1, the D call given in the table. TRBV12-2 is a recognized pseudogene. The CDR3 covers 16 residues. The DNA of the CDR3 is TGTGCAAGTCGCGCAAAGATACAGCATGGGAACACTGAAGCTTTCTTT. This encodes CASRAKIQHGNTEAFF.

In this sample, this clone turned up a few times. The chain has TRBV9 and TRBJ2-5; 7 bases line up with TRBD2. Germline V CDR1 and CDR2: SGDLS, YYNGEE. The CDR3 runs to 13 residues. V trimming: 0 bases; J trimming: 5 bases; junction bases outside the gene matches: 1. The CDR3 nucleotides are TGTGCCAGCAGCGTAGGACTAGCCGAGACCCAGTACTTC. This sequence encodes CASSVGLAETQYF. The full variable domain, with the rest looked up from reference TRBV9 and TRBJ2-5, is DSGVTQTPKHLITATGQRVTLRCSPRSGDLSVYWYQQSLDQGLQFLIQYYNGEERAKGNILERFSAQQFPDLHSELNLSSLELGDSALYFCASSVGLAETQYFGPGTRLLVL.

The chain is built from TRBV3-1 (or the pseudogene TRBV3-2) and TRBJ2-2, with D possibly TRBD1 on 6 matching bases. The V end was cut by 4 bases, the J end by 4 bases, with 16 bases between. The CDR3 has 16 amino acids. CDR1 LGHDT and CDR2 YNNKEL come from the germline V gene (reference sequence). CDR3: CASSPFRGLGTGELFF. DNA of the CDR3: TGTGCCAGCAGCCCATTCAGGGGCTTGGGCACCGGGGAGCTGTTTTTT.

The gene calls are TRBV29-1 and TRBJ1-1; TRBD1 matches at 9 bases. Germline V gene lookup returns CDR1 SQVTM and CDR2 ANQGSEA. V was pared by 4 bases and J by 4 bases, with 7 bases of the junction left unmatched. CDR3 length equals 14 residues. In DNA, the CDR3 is TGCAGCGTTGCTTGGGACAGGGTTGGCACTGAAGCTTTCTTT. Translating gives CSVAWDRVGTEAFF.

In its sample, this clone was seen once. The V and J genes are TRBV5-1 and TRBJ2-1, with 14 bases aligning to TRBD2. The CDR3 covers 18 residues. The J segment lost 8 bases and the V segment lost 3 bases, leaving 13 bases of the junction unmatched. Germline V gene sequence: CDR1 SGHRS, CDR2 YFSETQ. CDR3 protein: CASSSATSGRASGDEQFF. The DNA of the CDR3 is TGCGCCAGCAGCTCGGCGACTAGCGGGAGGGCCTCGGGGGATGAGCAGTTCTTC.

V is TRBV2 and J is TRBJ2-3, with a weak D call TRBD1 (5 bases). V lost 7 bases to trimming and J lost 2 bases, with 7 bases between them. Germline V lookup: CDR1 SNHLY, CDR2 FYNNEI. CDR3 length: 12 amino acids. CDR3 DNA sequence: TGTGCCAGCAACAGGAACACAGATACGCAGTATTTT. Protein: CASNRNTDTQYF. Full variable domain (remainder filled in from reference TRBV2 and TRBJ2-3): EPEVTQTPSHQVTQMGQEVILRCVPISNHLYFYWYRQILGQKVEFLVSFYNNEISEKSEIFDDQFSVERPDGSNFTLKIRSTKLEDSAMYFCASNRNTDTQYFGPGTRLTVL.

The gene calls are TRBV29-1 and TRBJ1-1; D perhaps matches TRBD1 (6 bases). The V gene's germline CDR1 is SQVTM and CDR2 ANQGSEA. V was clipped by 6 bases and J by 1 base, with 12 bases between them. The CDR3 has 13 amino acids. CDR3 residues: CSVVQGPNTEAFF. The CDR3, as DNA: TGCAGCGTAGTACAGGGACCGAACACTGAAGCTTTCTTT.

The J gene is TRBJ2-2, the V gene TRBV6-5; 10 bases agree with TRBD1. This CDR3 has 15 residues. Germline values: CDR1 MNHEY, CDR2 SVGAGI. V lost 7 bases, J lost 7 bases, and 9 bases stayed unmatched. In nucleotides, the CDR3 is TGTGCCAGCACTAACCGGGACAGGGGAGGCGGGGAGCTGTTTTTT. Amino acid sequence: CASTNRDRGGGELFF.

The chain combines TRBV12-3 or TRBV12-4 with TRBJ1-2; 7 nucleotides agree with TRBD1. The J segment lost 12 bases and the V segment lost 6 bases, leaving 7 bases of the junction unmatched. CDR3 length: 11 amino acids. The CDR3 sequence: CASRLGQSDTF. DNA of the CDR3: TGTGCCAGCAGATTGGGACAGAGCGACACCTTC.

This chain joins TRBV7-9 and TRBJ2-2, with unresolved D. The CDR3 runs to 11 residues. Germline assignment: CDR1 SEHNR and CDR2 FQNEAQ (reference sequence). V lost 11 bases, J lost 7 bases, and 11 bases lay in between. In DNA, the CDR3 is TGTGCCCCCTTCCGGAGCGGGGAGCTGTTTTTT. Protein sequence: CAPFRSGELFF. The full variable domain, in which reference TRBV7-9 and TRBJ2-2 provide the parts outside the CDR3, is DTGVSQNPRHKITKRGQNVTFRCDPISEHNRLYWYRQTLGQGPEFLTYFQNEAQLEKSRLLSDRFSAERPKGSFSTLEIQRTEQGDSAMYLCAPFRSGELFFGEGSRLTVL.

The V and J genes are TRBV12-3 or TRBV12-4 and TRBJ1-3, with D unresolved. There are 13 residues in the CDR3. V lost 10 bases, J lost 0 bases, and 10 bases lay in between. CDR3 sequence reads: CAITVDSGNTIYF. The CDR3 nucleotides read TGTGCCATCACAGTGGACTCTGGAAACACCATATATTTT.

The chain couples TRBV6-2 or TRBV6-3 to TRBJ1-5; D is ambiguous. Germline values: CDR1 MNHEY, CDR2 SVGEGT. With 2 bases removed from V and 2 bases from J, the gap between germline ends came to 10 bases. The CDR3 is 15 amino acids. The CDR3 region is CASSYIRLGNQPQHF. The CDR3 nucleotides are TGTGCCAGCAGTTACATTCGACTGGGCAATCAGCCCCAGCATTTT.

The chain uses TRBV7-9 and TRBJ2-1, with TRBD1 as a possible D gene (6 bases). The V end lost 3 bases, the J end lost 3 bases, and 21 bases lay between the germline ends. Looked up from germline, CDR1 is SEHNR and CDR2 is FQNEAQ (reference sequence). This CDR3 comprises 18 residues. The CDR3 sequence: CASSFPLGASRFYNEQFF. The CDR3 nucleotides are TGTGCCAGCAGCTTTCCTCTGGGGGCTAGCAGGTTCTACAATGAGCAGTTCTTC.

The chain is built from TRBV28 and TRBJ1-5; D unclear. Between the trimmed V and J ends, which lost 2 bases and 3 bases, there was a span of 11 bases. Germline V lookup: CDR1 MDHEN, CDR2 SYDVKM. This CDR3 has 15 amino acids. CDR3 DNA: TGTGCCAGCAGTTTAGACCAGACTACCAATCAGCCCCAGCATTTT. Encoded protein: CASSLDQTTNQPQHF.

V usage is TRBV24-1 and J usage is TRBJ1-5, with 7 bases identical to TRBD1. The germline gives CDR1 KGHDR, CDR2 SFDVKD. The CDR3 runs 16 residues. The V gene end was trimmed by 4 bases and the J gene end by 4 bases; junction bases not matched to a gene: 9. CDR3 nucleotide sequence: TGTGCCACCAGTGAAACAGACAGGGCAGGGAATCAGCCCCAGCATTTT. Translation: CATSETDRAGNQPQHF.